A single sample is the source of the 29 T cell receptor beta chains below, sequenced in a study of blood T cells in healthy people across ages. Alongside a J-beta primer mix, a sample-barcoded 5' primer served in a second PCR lasting roughly 7 to 12 cycles. Via MiXCR, TCRdb re-called the 5' RACE reads, giving one row per CDR3 protein. The data contain around 1.5 million distinct CDR3 sequences, roughly 40% of them seen just once; the ten biggest clones take up 7.9%. The sample was blood. The receptors originated from a woman in her late teens or twenties in good health.

The V and J genes are TRBV6-1 and TRBJ2-7; D remains unclear. The V end lost 4 bases, the J end lost 0 bases, and 10 bases lay between the germline ends. The germline V gene has CDR1 MNHNS and CDR2 SASEGT. The CDR3 loop spans 14 amino acids. The CDR3 nucleotides are TGTGCCAGCAGTGGGACGACGACCTCCTACGAGCAGTACTTC. This translates into CASSGTTTSYEQYF.

This clonotype was recorded only once. The chain is built from TRBV29-1 and TRBJ1-4, with unresolved D. Germline-derived CDR1 and CDR2 are SQVTM and ANQGSEA. V lost 0 bases and J 6 bases, leaving 8 bases between the germline ends. This CDR3 contains 13 residues. The DNA for the CDR3 is TGCAGCGTTGAAGATCAATTCCATGAAAAACTGTTTTTT. Encoded protein: CSVEDQFHEKLFF.

The chain employs TRBV5-6 and TRBJ2-1; TRBD1 aligns across 7 bases. V was pared by 4 bases and J by 5 bases, with 3 bases of the junction left unmatched. The CDR3 has 13 residues. Per the germline V gene, CDR1 is SGHDT and CDR2 is YYEEEE. CDR3 in amino acids: CASSMGQNNEQFF. The CDR3 region has the DNA TGTGCCAGCAGCATGGGACAGAACAATGAGCAGTTCTTC.

This clonotype was recorded a few times. This rearrangement joins TRBV20-1 to TRBJ2-7; 7 bases fit TRBD2. CDR3 length: 14 residues. Germline trimming cut 6 bases from V and 5 bases from J; bases unmatched to any gene: 13. Germline values: CDR1 DFQATT, CDR2 SNEGSKA (reference sequence). The CDR3 loop is CSAKAGLAIDEQYF. The CDR3 DNA reads as TGCAGTGCCAAAGCGGGGCTAGCGATCGACGAGCAGTACTTC.

V gene TRBV7-9 combines with J gene TRBJ2-7; the D gene could be TRBD1 or TRBD2 (5 bases each). TRBJ2-5 explains the end of the DNA better; the J call may be wrong. Germline CDR1 reads SEHNR; CDR2 reads FQNEAQ (reference sequence). CDR3 length: 17 residues. In DNA, the CDR3 is TGTGCCAGCAGCTTAGGTACCGGGGCCAGGGTAGCAGAGACCCAGTACTTC. Its translation is CASSLGTGARVAETQYF.

The chain recombines TRBV5-1 with TRBJ2-5; D call uncertain. The CDR3 covers 15 residues. V was clipped by 1 base and J by 0 bases, with 10 bases between them. Per germline, CDR1 SGHRS and CDR2 YFSETQ. This CDR3 reads CASSLLKGDQETQYF. The DNA for the CDR3 is TGCGCCAGCAGCTTGCTGAAAGGAGACCAAGAGACCCAGTACTTC.

The chain uses TRBV2 and TRBJ1-4; TRBD1 matches at 7 bases. This CDR3 has 11 amino acids. The trim removed 6 bases at V and 14 bases at J, leaving 6 bases unmatched. Germline V lookup: CDR1 SNHLY, CDR2 FYNNEI. CDR3 loop: CASSPGQRLFF. CDR3 sequence (DNA): TGTGCCAGCAGCCCGGGACAGCGGCTGTTTTTT.

The chain has TRBV18 and TRBJ1-2; D call uncertain. Germline values: CDR1 KGHSH, CDR2 LQKENI. This CDR3 is 15 amino acids long. Deletions cut 2 bases from V and 0 bases from J, with 10 bases between. The CDR3 region has the DNA TGTGCCAGCTCACCAATGGAGGTCGCTAACTATGGCTACACCTTC. Residues: CASSPMEVANYGYTF.

This chain uses TRBV18 with TRBJ2-7; 11 bases are a match to TRBD2. From germline, CDR1 is KGHSH and CDR2 LQKENI. The length of the CDR3 is 15 residues. The ends lost 5 bases at V and 3 bases at J; junction bases unmatched: 6. The CDR3 protein is CASSRGGLAVYEQYF. Here the CDR3 DNA reads TGTGCCAGCTCAAGGGGGGGACTAGCGGTCTACGAGCAGTACTTC.

The chain is built from TRBV24-1 and TRBJ2-3; D is undetermined. Trimming removed 2 bases at V and 6 bases at J, with 11 bases between. Germline CDR1 reads KGHDR; CDR2 reads SFDVKD. The CDR3 runs 14 residues. The DNA for the CDR3 is TGTGCCACCAGTGATTGGAGAATACTGGATACGCAGTATTTT. It specifies CATSDWRILDTQYF.

The CDR3 reads CASSAYQRVSTDTQYF. The CDR3 DNA reads as TGTGCCAGCAGCGCTTACCAGAGGGTAAGCACAGATACGCAGTATTTT. This chain joins TRBV7-9 and TRBJ2-3; D is possibly TRBD2 (5 bases). The CDR3 runs to 16 residues. V was pared by 5 bases and J by 0 bases, with 15 bases between. Germline V gives CDR1 SEHNR, CDR2 FQNEAQ (reference sequence).

This clonotype is a singleton in its sample. One end of the junction varies from germline; a read error may be responsible. CDR3 DNA: TGCGCCAGCAGCTCATCCGGCGGGGGCGGCGGAAAACTGTTTTTT. Protein: CASSSSGGGGGKLFF. V is TRBV9 and J is TRBJ1-4; D is possibly TRBD1 (6 bases). CDR1 and CDR2 (germline): SGDLS, YYNGEE. This CDR3 contains 15 residues.

In this sample, this clonotype turned up a few times. The genes are TRBV3-1 and TRBJ1-1; D is undetermined. The CDR3 covers 12 residues. V was pared by 3 bases and J by 1 base, with 3 bases between. From germline, CDR1 is LGHDT and CDR2 YNNKEL (reference sequence). The CDR3 reads CASSHRNTEAFF. CDR3 in DNA: TGTGCCAGCAGCCACCGGAACACTGAAGCTTTCTTT.

There are a few counts of this clonotype. V and J are TRBV7-2 and TRBJ2-1; D is perhaps TRBD2 (5 bases). From germline, CDR1 is SGHTA and CDR2 FQGNSA. The CDR3 is 15 residues long. Trimming took off 2 bases at V and 0 bases at J, with 8 bases between the two ends. The DNA of the CDR3 is TGTGCCAGCAGCTTAAGGCGGGCCTCCTACAATGAGCAGTTCTTC. This encodes CASSLRRASYNEQFF.

In this sample, this clonotype turned up a few times. The CDR3, as DNA: TGTGCCAGCAGTTATTGGGGCCCGGACACTGAAGCTTTCTTT. Its translation: CASSYWGPDTEAFF. The rearrangement links TRBV12-3 or TRBV12-4 to TRBJ1-1; D perhaps matches TRBD1 (5 bases). Trimming took off 4 bases at V and 3 bases at J, with 12 bases between the two ends. The length of the CDR3 is 14 residues.

The chain couples TRBV3-1 to TRBJ2-7, with TRBD2 matching 9 bases. The CDR3 has 18 residues. CDR1 LGHDT and CDR2 YNNKEL come from the germline V gene (reference sequence). Trimming cost V 0 bases and J 1 base; bases outside gene matches: 10. CDR3 protein: CASSQEGAGGLRSYEQYF. As DNA, the CDR3 is TGTGCCAGCAGCCAAGAAGGCGCGGGGGGGCTCCGGTCCTACGAGCAGTACTTC.

About this clonotype: A much larger clone differs from this one at a single base, so this may be a read error. CDR3 DNA: TGTACCACCAGTGATTTGGGAAGCAACAATGAGCAGTTCTTC. Its protein product is CTTSDLGSNNEQFF. The genes are TRBV24-1 and TRBJ2-1; no reliable D call. CDR3 length: 14 residues. The germline gives CDR1 KGHDR, CDR2 SFDVKD.

Of note for this clonotype: At one end the junction does not follow the germline gene, possibly because of a read error. The CDR3, as DNA: TGTACCAGCGTCGGACACAATGAGCAGTTCTTC. Its protein product is CTSVGHNEQFF. This chain uses TRBV6-2 or TRBV6-3 with TRBJ2-1; D gene unclear. Germline V gives CDR1 MNHEY, CDR2 SVGEGT. This CDR3 is built from 11 residues.

This rearrangement joins TRBV2 to TRBJ2-3, with a possible D match to TRBD2 (6 bases). This CDR3 has 15 residues. Germline V gene lookup returns CDR1 SNHLY and CDR2 FYNNEI. The V end lost 6 bases, the J end lost 3 bases, and 16 bases lay between the germline ends. The CDR3 DNA sequence: TGTGCCAGCAGCCCGACTAGGGTTCTAACAGATACGCAGTATTTT. It is translated as CASSPTRVLTDTQYF.

The V call is TRBV6-5, the J call TRBJ2-3, with a weak D call TRBD2 (6 bases). There are 22 residues in the CDR3. CDR1 and CDR2 from the germline V gene are MNHEY and SVGAGI. Trimming took 0 bases from V and 0 from J, leaving 28 bases between them. CDR3 residues: CASSYSFGRRSRPGASTDTQYF. CDR3 nucleotides: TGTGCCAGCAGTTACTCGTTCGGGCGCCGCTCCAGGCCGGGAGCTAGCACAGATACGCAGTATTTT.

The chain couples TRBV18 to TRBJ2-1; perhaps TRBD1 as D (5 bases). The CDR3 loop spans 13 amino acids. Germline values: CDR1 KGHSH, CDR2 LQKENI. V was cut by 3 bases and J by 8 bases, with 11 bases left in between. Here the CDR3 DNA reads TGTGCCAGCTCACCCCCAGGGCTCGATGAGCAGTTCTTC. Its translation is CASSPPGLDEQFF. The full variable domain, with the rest looked up from reference TRBV18 and TRBJ2-1, is NAGVMQNPRHLVRRRGQEARLRCSPMKGHSHVYWYRQLPEEGLKFMVYLQKENIIDESGMPKERFSAEFPKEGPSILRIQQVVRGDSAAYFCASSPPGLDEQFFGPGTRLTVL.

This clonotype was counted a few times. The chain has TRBV4-2 and TRBJ1-1; D is uncertain. This CDR3 region has 16 residues. The germline V and J ends were trimmed by 0 bases and 8 bases, with 19 bases remaining between them. Germline V gene sequence: CDR1 LGHNA, CDR2 YNFKEQ. CDR3 residues: CASSQDPGLSSREAFF. The CDR3 bases are TGTGCCAGCAGCCAAGATCCCGGGTTGTCGTCGAGGGAAGCTTTCTTT.

This chain connects TRBV10-3 to TRBJ2-2; TRBD2 matches at 7 bases. Germline V gene lookup returns CDR1 ENHRY and CDR2 SYGVKD. The CDR3 consists of 15 residues. The V segment lost 3 bases and the J segment 4 bases; nucleotides outside the gene matches: 5. The CDR3 DNA reads TGTGCCATCAGTGACGGGGCGGGAGCCACCGGGGAGCTGTTTTTT. The encoded protein is CAISDGAGATGELFF.

This clonotype occurred a few times. The chain combines TRBV20-1 with TRBJ2-1; D is possibly TRBD2 (5 bases). Germline-derived CDR1 and CDR2 are DFQATT and SNEGSKA (reference sequence). Trimming removed 1 base at V and 7 bases at J, with 23 bases between. The CDR3 sequence is 17 residues long. CDR3 DNA sequence: TGCAGTGCTAGAGGTCAGTGGGGTTCTCAACCGGGAAATGAGCAGTTCTTC. It translates to CSARGQWGSQPGNEQFF.

This clonotype has at least ten counts. The chain employs TRBV29-1 and TRBJ2-1; 9 bases line up with TRBD2. Germline trimming cut 7 bases from V and 4 bases from J; bases unmatched to any gene: 2. Germline-derived CDR1 and CDR2 are SQVTM and ANQGSEA. The CDR3 length is 12 residues. CDR3 sequence reads: CSGGLAYNEQFF. The CDR3 nucleotides are TGCAGCGGCGGACTAGCGTACAATGAGCAGTTCTTC.

In DNA, the CDR3 is TGTGCCAGCAGCTTTGAAAGTCGGGGAGAGACCCAGTACTTC. Translating gives CASSFESRGETQYF. The chain has TRBV7-6 and TRBJ2-5, with a weak D call TRBD2 (5 bases). The CDR3 runs 14 residues. Germline V lookup: CDR1 SGHVS, CDR2 FNYEAQ. With 3 bases removed from V and 4 bases from J, the gap between germline ends came to 12 bases.

V usage is TRBV29-1 and J usage is TRBJ1-2; 8 bases are a match to TRBD1. The CDR3 contains 12 residues. CDR1 is SQVTM, CDR2 ANQGSEA, per germline. V lost 5 bases and J lost 6; bases outside the gene matches: 5. DNA of the CDR3: TGCAGCGTTCTGGACAGGGCAAATGGCTACACCTTC. Its translation: CSVLDRANGYTF.

The rearrangement uses TRBV24-1 and TRBJ2-2, with 7 bases matching TRBD1. J lost 4 bases, V lost 4 bases, and 5 bases had no gene match. CDR1 is KGHDR, CDR2 SFDVKD, per germline. The CDR3 spans 15 residues. The CDR3: CATSDAGTATGELFF. The CDR3 DNA is TGTGCCACCAGTGACGCCGGGACAGCCACCGGGGAGCTGTTTTTT.

This clonotype has a handful of counts. CDR3 protein: CASSTGGVYGYTF. The CDR3 DNA sequence: TGTGCCAGCAGTACAGGGGGAGTCTATGGCTACACCTTC. V usage is TRBV12-3 or TRBV12-4 and J usage is TRBJ1-2; 8 nucleotides align to TRBD1. J was trimmed by 4 bases and V by 5 bases; bases with no gene match: 3. CDR3 size: 13 residues.